This TCR beta chain was found in a study of OX40 agonist ivuxolimab in advanced cancers. TCRdb keeps only in-frame clones here, not all; method: immunoSEQ multiplex PCR. In the table there are 10,000 to 15,000 clones, just under 90% of which are singletons. The V segment lost 3 bases and the J segment 3 bases; nucleotides outside the gene matches: 1. The V gene's germline CDR1 is LNHDA and CDR2 SQIVND (reference sequence). The CDR3 sequence is 14 residues long. The receptor's source is an adult with an advanced solid tumor such as melanoma, head and neck, liver or kidney cancer. The chain links TRBV19 to TRBJ2-1; 8 bases map to TRBD2. The sequencing used CD4+ or CD8+ T cells sorted from blood, collected in a trial of the OX40 agonist ivuxolimab. The chain's CDR3 is CASSITSGYNEQFF. In DNA, the CDR3 is TGTGCCAGTAGTATCACTAGCGGCTACAATGAGCAGTTCTTC.